This T cell receptor (beta chain) comes out of a study of regulatory T cells in long-lasting Graves disease. Broader study findings: Persistent Graves' patients showed a TCR diversity that was lower than that of newly diagnosed ones. New patients shared fewer public clonotypes (around 980) than persistent patients did (about 2,700).

Worth noting for this clonotype: Its antigen is unknown.

Described time point: newly diagnosed GD, antithyroid drugs for less than 3 months. Researchers made the TCR library from RNA that was extracted from PBMCs. CDR1 is LNHDA and CDR2 is SQIVND in the germline V gene (reference sequence). The V and J ends lost 7 bases and 1 base respectively, with 11 bases between them. CDR3 length: 14 amino acids. In building TCR beta libraries, iRepertoire HTBI primers were used together with Arm-PCR of CDR3 regions. TCRdb reprocessed the multiplex PCR reads via MiXCR and lists one record per CDR3 protein. Of hundreds of thousands of distinct CDR3 sequences in the sample, 13% were seen once. This sample was also put to use in a study of T cells in Graves' hyperthyroidism and ophthalmopathy. From that second work: Diagnostic assessment was based on clinical symptoms, serum thyroxine and TRAb, thyroid ultrasound and orbital computed tomography.

Material: peripheral blood mononuclear cells (PBMCs), obtained at new diagnosis, from a patient treated with antithyroid drugs. The rearrangement joins TRBV19 to TRBJ2-1; D is uncertain. The receptor was derived from a man younger than 45 with Graves disease. The CDR3 DNA reads as TGTGCCAGTACAACGTCCGAATCCTACAATGAGCAGTTCTTC. Protein sequence: CASTTSESYNEQFF.